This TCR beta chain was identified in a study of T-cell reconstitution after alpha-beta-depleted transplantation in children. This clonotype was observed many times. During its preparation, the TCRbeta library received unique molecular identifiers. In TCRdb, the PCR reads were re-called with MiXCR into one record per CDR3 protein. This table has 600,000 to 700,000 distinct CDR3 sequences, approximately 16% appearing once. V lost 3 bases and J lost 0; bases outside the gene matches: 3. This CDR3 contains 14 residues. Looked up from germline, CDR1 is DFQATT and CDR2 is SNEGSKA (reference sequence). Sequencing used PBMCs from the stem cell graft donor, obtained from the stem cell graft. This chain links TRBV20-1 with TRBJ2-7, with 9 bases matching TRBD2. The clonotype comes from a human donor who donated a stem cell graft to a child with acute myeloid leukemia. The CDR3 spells CSARGTSNSYEQYF. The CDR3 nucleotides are TGCAGTGCTAGGGGGACTAGCAACTCCTACGAGCAGTACTTC.